A single sample gave rise to the 23 T cell receptor beta chains below, sequenced in a study of blood T cell repertoires in COVID-19 (dated by TCRdb to 2020 to 2021). To prepare the library, the immunoSEQ multiplex PCR assay was applied. TCRdb carries this immuneACCESS record with in-frame sequences only. Its versions omit some clonotypes, under half of them owing to an unresolved V gene in the studies checked, with the rest unexplained. The table for this sample lists 140,000 to 150,000 clones; about nine tenths of them were counted only once. Of the sample, over 0.85% is held by the ten largest clones. Sequenced input: peripheral blood. These receptors were obtained from a woman between 50 and 59 years old with acute or convalescent COVID-19.

The chain has TRBV5-1 and TRBJ2-7, with 11 nucleotides matching TRBD2. Per germline, CDR1 SGHRS and CDR2 YFSETQ. V shed 1 base, J shed 7 bases, and the junction held 4 bases outside the gene matches. The CDR3 totals 14 residues. CDR3 nucleotide sequence: TGCGCCAGCAGCTTGACTAGCGGGAGTCATGAGCAGTACTTC. Protein: CASSLTSGSHEQYF.

The chain links TRBV24-1 to TRBJ1-5, with 8 positions matching TRBD1. CDR1 is KGHDR, CDR2 SFDVKD, per germline. This CDR3 region has 14 residues. V dropped 7 bases and J dropped 7; count of bases not matched to a gene: 8. The CDR3 DNA sequence: TGTGCCACCAGACCGGGACAGGAGGACCAGCCCCAGCATTTT. This sequence encodes CATRPGQEDQPQHF.

The rearrangement joins TRBV10-1 to TRBJ2-4; 10 bases match TRBD1. Trimming at V came to 6 bases and at J to 6 bases, leaving 5 bases not matched to a gene. CDR3 length: 14 amino acids. Germline CDR1 is WNHNN and CDR2 is SYGVQD (reference sequence). CDR3 nucleotides: TGCGCCAGCAGCCCGGACAGGGGGAGAAACATTCAGTACTTC. Its translation is CASSPDRGRNIQYF.

The rearrangement uses TRBV24-1 and TRBJ2-5; no firm D call. This CDR3 is built from 14 residues. The germline gives CDR1 KGHDR, CDR2 SFDVKD. Trimming pared 7 bases from V and 0 bases from J, leaving 11 bases between. CDR3 DNA sequence: TGTGCCACCAGGGAAGACGGGTACCAAGAGACCCAGTACTTC. Its protein is CATREDGYQETQYF.

The chain links TRBV24-1 to TRBJ2-1; no definite D call. V lost 7 bases to trimming and J lost 5 bases, with 8 bases between them. This CDR3 region has 12 residues. The germline gives CDR1 KGHDR, CDR2 SFDVKD. For the CDR3, the DNA is TGTGCCACCAGCAGGAAACACAATGAGCAGTTCTTC. Translated: CATSRKHNEQFF.

The V and J genes are TRBV7-6 and TRBJ1-4; TRBD1 might be the D (6 bases). CDR3 length equals 16 residues. The ends were cut back, 5 bases at V and 3 bases at J, with 16 bases in the middle. Germline CDR1 is SGHVS and CDR2 is FNYEAQ. The CDR3: CASSPYQGFANEKLFF. CDR3 DNA sequence: TGTGCCAGCAGCCCGTATCAGGGGTTTGCTAATGAAAAACTGTTTTTT.

This clone appeared a few times. The genes are TRBV30 and TRBJ1-5; D is unclear. Trimming removed 0 bases at V and 6 bases at J, with 15 bases between. The CDR3 sequence is 15 residues long. Germline V gene data show CDR1 as GTSNPN and CDR2 as SVGIG (reference sequence). The CDR3 here is CAWSVPGSGSQPQHF. CDR3 bases: TGTGCCTGGAGTGTCCCCGGGTCCGGATCTCAGCCCCAGCATTTT.

The V and J genes are TRBV7-3 and TRBJ2-1; weak D call: TRBD2 (6 bases). The germline V gene encodes CDR1 SGHTA and CDR2 FQGTGA. The V gene lost 4 bases and the J gene lost 8 bases, with 15 bases spanning the gap. This CDR3 has 14 amino acids. CDR3: CASSWGGAIHEQFF. CDR3 sequence (DNA): TGTGCCAGCAGCTGGGGCGGGGCAATCCATGAGCAGTTCTTC.

This rearrangement joins TRBV7-2 to TRBJ2-2, with D possibly matching TRBD2 (6 bases). V was cut by 4 bases and J by 7 bases, with 16 bases left in between. Germline V gene sequence: CDR1 SGHTA, CDR2 FQGNSA. The CDR3 extends over 15 amino acids. The CDR3 loop reads CASSWRRNGGGELFF. Written as DNA, the CDR3 is TGTGCCAGCAGCTGGAGGAGAAACGGGGGCGGGGAGCTGTTTTTT.

The chain uses TRBV7-8 and TRBJ1-6, with D maybe TRBD1 (6 bases). The CDR3 contains 14 residues. Germline V gives CDR1 SGHVS, CDR2 FQNEAQ. Trimming shortened V by 1 base and J by 8 bases, and 9 bases separated the two germline ends. The CDR3 coding sequence is TGTGCCAGCAGCTTAGGGGGGGGCGATTCACCCCTCCACTTT. Its translation: CASSLGGGDSPLHF.

This sequence joins TRBV28 and TRBJ1-4; D unresolved. Trimming stripped 7 bases from V and 6 bases from J, with 18 bases between. The CDR3 loop spans 15 amino acids. Germline lookup yields CDR1 MDHEN and CDR2 SYDVKM. CDR3 loop: CASTLRTGGDEKLFF. CDR3 DNA: TGTGCCAGCACCCTTAGGACGGGAGGCGATGAAAAACTGTTTTTT. Looking up the rest from reference TRBV28 and TRBJ1-4 gives the full variable domain: DVKVTQSSRYLVKRTGEKVFLECVQDMDHENMFWYRQDPGLGLRLIYFSYDVKMKEKGDIPEGYSVSREKKERFSLILESASTNQTSMYLCASTLRTGGDEKLFFGSGTQLSVL.

The chain carries TRBV30 and TRBJ1-6; D is undetermined. V was pared by 4 bases and J by 7 bases, with 11 bases between. Germline V CDR1 and CDR2: GTSNPN, SVGIG (reference sequence). The CDR3 sequence is 13 residues long. The CDR3 sequence is CAWNGGYNSPLHF. CDR3 sequence (DNA): TGTGCCTGGAATGGAGGGTACAATTCACCCCTCCACTTT.

The chain has TRBV19 and TRBJ2-1, with D perhaps matching TRBD2 (5 bases). The CDR3 extends over 15 amino acids. The V end was cut by 5 bases, the J end by 7 bases, with 18 bases between. Germline V gene lookup returns CDR1 LNHDA and CDR2 SQIVND (reference sequence). CDR3 sequence (DNA): TGTGCCAGTAGTTGGGGAGCGTTGGGAAATAATGAGCAGTTCTTC. It codes for CASSWGALGNNEQFF. Supplemented by reference TRBV19 and TRBJ2-1, the full variable domain reads DGGITQSPKYLFRKEGQNVTLSCEQNLNHDAMYWYRQDPGQGLRLIYYSQIVNDFQKGDIAEGYSVSREKKESFPLTVTSAQKNPTAFYLCASSWGALGNNEQFFGPGTRLTVL.

The chain uses TRBV9 and TRBJ2-1, with 7 bases that match TRBD2. J was trimmed by 4 bases and V by 3 bases; bases with no gene match: 10. This CDR3 is built from 16 residues. Germline CDR1 and CDR2: SGDLS and YYNGEE. The CDR3 DNA reads as TGTGCCAGCAGCGAGCCCGGGACCGGGGGGTACAATGAGCAGTTCTTC. Protein: CASSEPGTGGYNEQFF.

This clone was recorded once. This chain links TRBV9 with TRBJ1-6, with D unclear. The CDR3 runs to 15 residues. V lost 1 base and J 6 bases, leaving 11 bases between the germline ends. Germline CDR1 reads SGDLS; CDR2 reads YYNGEE. This chain's CDR3 is CASSVSGGSNSPLHF. The DNA for the CDR3 is TGTGCCAGCAGCGTAAGCGGCGGCTCTAATTCACCCCTCCACTTT.

This clone was found once. This rearrangement joins TRBV5-1 to TRBJ2-7; 7 bases align to TRBD2. The CDR3 sequence is 15 residues long. CDR1 and CDR2 from the germline V gene are SGHRS and YFSETQ. The J segment lost 3 bases and the V segment lost 0 bases, leaving 6 bases of the junction unmatched. The CDR3 coding sequence is TGCGCCAGCAGCTTGGCCGGGACTACCGACTACGAGCAGTACTTC. Its translation is CASSLAGTTDYEQYF.

In its sample, this clone was seen a few times. The gene calls are TRBV27 and TRBJ1-2; TRBD1 might be the D (5 bases). Per the germline V gene, CDR1 is MNHEY and CDR2 is SMNVEV (reference sequence). V was pared by 5 bases and J by 5 bases, with 15 bases between. The CDR3 contains 14 residues. CDR3 DNA sequence: TGTGCCAGCAGTCAACACCGGGAGGGGTATGGCTACACCTTC. Protein product: CASSQHREGYGYTF.

The chain is built from TRBV9 and TRBJ2-3, with 8 bases aligning to TRBD1. The V gene end was trimmed by 3 bases and the J gene end by 1 base; junction bases not matched to a gene: 7. The CDR3 runs to 16 residues. In germline, CDR1 is SGDLS, CDR2 YYNGEE. CDR3 amino acids: CASSGRQGAGTDTQYF. CDR3 DNA sequence: TGTGCCAGCAGCGGAAGGCAGGGGGCGGGCACAGATACGCAGTATTTT.

The chain carries TRBV2 and TRBJ1-4; TRBD1 agrees at 7 bases. Unmatched junction bases numbered 5, after V lost 2 bases and J lost 8 bases. Germline V gives CDR1 SNHLY, CDR2 FYNNEI. This CDR3 contains 14 residues. CDR3 amino acids: CASSERGGGEKLFF. The CDR3, as DNA: TGTGCCAGCAGTGAAAGAGGGGGCGGAGAAAAACTGTTTTTT.

The count of this clone is one. The chain has TRBV12-5 and TRBJ2-1; 12 bases match TRBD2. Unmatched junction bases numbered 10, after V lost 0 bases and J lost 7 bases. The CDR3 totals 18 residues. Germline V CDR1 and CDR2: LGHNT, FRNRAP. CDR3 bases: TGTGCTAGTGGTTTGGTGGGCGCTAGCGGGGGGGCCCAGAATGAGCAGTTCTTC. Its protein is CASGLVGASGGAQNEQFF.

CDR3 region: CASSPRGGGSYGYTF. CDR3 nucleotide sequence: TGTGCCAGCAGCCCTAGGGGGGGAGGGAGCTATGGCTACACCTTC. The chain couples TRBV7-9 to TRBJ1-2; TRBD1 is a possible D gene (6 bases). Germline V gene lookup returns CDR1 SEHNR and CDR2 FQNEAQ (reference sequence). Trimming cost V 5 bases and J 4 bases, with 17 bases left between them. The CDR3 contains 15 residues.

The chain recombines TRBV14 with TRBJ1-6, with D tentatively TRBD1 (5 bases). CDR3 size: 15 residues. The germline CDR1 and CDR2 sequences are SGHDN and FVKESK. Trimming left V 3 bases short and J 10 bases short, with 16 bases between. CDR3: CASSQIEGAGSPLHF. DNA of the CDR3: TGTGCCAGCAGCCAGATAGAAGGGGCCGGCTCACCCCTCCACTTT.

The CDR3 region has the DNA TGTGCCAGCAGTTACTCCTTGGAGGGGGCTCGTGAGACCCAGTACTTC. It specifies CASSYSLEGARETQYF. The chain has TRBV6-5 and TRBJ2-5; D is possibly TRBD1 (7 bases). Germline-derived CDR1 and CDR2 are MNHEY and SVGAGI. V lost 0 bases to trimming and J lost 5 bases, with 16 bases between them. This CDR3 contains 16 residues.